This T cell receptor beta chain comes out of a study of blood T cell repertoires in COVID-19. Overall study: COVID-19 samples from acute and convalescent phases originated in the United States, Italy and Spain. From T cells, B-cell-depleted T cells, or PBMCs came the material, which was cDNA or gDNA.

CDR1 and CDR2 from the germline V gene are MNHEY and SVGEGT. V was shortened by 4 bases and J by 7 bases, with 8 bases between the two germline ends. This CDR3 spans 12 amino acids. Profiled with immunoSEQ multiplex PCR; TCRdb holds only in-frame clones, not every one. The repertoire holds about 20,000 clones, approximately 90% seen once, with about 16% in the top ten. A single count supports this clone. This sequence was found in a human donor in a cohort sampled during active COVID-19. The V gene is TRBV6-2 or TRBV6-3, the J gene TRBJ2-1; D is undetermined. The sequencing input was peripheral blood. The CDR3 DNA follows: TGTGCCAGCAGTTTTGCCAGAAATGAGCAGTTCTTC. This gives the protein CASSFARNEQFF.